What follows describes a single T cell receptor beta chain. The antigen remains unidentified. These data belong to a study of human T cells and chemical hapten exposure. Study as a whole: An area of 2 cm by 2 cm on upper inner arm skin received 2% DPC for sensitization.

Regarding time point: pre-sensitization, week 0. Treatment of the sample: therapeutic diphenylcyclopropenone sensitization with weekly scalp DPC. The donor pool consisted of alopecia patients aged 18 to 70 years, considered suitable for DPC. Trimming shortened V by 4 bases and J by 6 bases, and 12 bases separated the two germline ends. The CDR3 has 14 residues. Looked up from germline, CDR1 is MNHEY and CDR2 is SVGAGI. TCRdb passed the RACE reads through MiXCR, listing each CDR3 protein once. The table has 250,000 or so distinct CDR3 sequences, approximately 8.6% seen once. General observations from the study: The number of TCRs above 1 in 1000 frequency did not change after DPC sensitization. PT1 expanded TCR counts correlated positively with patch test score.

Sequences were derived from whole blood, sampled in connection with sensitization to the hapten diphenylcyclopropenone (DPC). The receptor comes from a woman aged 40 to 50 with alopecia areata. Some clones in this sample may be carry-over from other donors' samples. The chain carries TRBV6-5 and TRBJ1-4; D remains ambiguous. The CDR3 DNA sequence: TGTGCCAGCAGTTGGCAGTACAGCCATGAAAAACTGTTTTTT. Translating gives CASSWQYSHEKLFF.